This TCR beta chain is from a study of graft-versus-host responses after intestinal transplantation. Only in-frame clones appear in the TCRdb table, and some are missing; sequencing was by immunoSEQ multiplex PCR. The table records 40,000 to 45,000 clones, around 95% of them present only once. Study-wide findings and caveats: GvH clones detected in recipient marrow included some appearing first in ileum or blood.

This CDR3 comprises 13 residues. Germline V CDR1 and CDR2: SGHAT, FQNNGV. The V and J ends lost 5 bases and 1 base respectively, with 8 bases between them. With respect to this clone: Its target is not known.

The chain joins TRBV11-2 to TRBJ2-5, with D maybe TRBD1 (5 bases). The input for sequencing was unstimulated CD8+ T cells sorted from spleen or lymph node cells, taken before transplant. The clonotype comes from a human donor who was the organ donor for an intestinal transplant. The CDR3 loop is CASSGAAQETQYF. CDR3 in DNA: TGTGCCAGCAGCGGGGCGGCCCAAGAGACCCAGTACTTC.